This T cell receptor (beta chain) was sequenced in a study of T cells after yellow fever vaccination. General study points: Clonotype sharing between CD4 and CD8 compartments was small. Clones that expanded after primary vaccination mostly reappeared after the booster (approximately 96% CD4, approximately 85% CD8). The study noted that FACS-sorted repertoires could contain abundant clonotypes contaminating from the bulk population. Although the secondary response was weaker, it peaked faster, at day 5 versus 15.

TCRdb reprocessed the 5' RACE reads with MiXCR, giving one entry per CDR3 protein. The sample carries under 550,000 distinct CDR3 sequences, 21% recorded once. This clonotype appeared many times. What it binds is unknown. CDR1 and CDR2 (germline): LGHNA, YNFKEQ. V gave up 1 base and J gave up 2 bases, with 14 bases separating them. The CDR3 has 16 amino acids. The J gene is TRBJ2-5, the V gene TRBV4-2; tentative D call: TRBD1 (6 bases). The TCR was taken from a young man who received the YFV17D yellow fever vaccine. Sequenced material: PBMCs, taken 21 days after the first yellow fever vaccination. In nucleotides, the CDR3 is TGTGCCAGCAGCCAAGCTACAGGGTTGGGGCAAGAGACCCAGTACTTC. It translates to CASSQATGLGQETQYF.